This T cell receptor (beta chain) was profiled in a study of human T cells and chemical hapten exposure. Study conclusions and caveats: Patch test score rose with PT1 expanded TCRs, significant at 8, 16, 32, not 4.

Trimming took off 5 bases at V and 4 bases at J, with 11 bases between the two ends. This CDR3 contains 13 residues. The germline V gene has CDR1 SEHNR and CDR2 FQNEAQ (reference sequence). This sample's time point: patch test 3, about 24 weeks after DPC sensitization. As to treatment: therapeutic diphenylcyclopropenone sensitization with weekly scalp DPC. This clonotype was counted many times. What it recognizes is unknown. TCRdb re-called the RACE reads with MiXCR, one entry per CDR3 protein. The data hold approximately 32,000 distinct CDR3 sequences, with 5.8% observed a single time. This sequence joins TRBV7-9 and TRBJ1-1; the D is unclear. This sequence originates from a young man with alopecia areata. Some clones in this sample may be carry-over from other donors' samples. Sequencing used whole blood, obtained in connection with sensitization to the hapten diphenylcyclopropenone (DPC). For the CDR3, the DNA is TGTGCCAGCAGCAGCCAGCTAGCCACTGAAGCTTTCTTT. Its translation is CASSSQLATEAFF.